This TCR beta chain was identified in a study of identical twins. Points from the study as a whole: Those out-of-frame alpha sequences shared by twins showed an excess of low generation probability.

Concerning this clonotype itself: What it binds is not known.

The V end was cut by 3 bases, the J end by 2 bases, with 7 bases between. The CDR3 contains 13 residues. Template switching created a universal primer site, and the cDNA included unique molecular identifiers. TCRdb independently ran MiXCR on the 5' RACE reads; one entry per CDR3 protein. The profile shows some 730,000 distinct CDR3 sequences, 15% to 20% of them singletons. Another study also made use of these data, one on T cells expressing NK-cell markers.

Sample: PBMCs. The sequence came from a woman between 18 and 29 years old in good health. V gene TRBV12-3 or TRBV12-4 combines with J gene TRBJ2-5; no definite D call. CDR3 coding DNA: TGTGCCAGCAGTTTGAACAGACAAGAGACCCAGTACTTC. Translated: CASSLNRQETQYF.